These 24 T cell receptor beta chains came from one sample sequenced in a study of shared clonotypes between healthy human individuals. Here immunoSEQ multiplex PCR was the method, and the copy in TCRdb shows in-frame clones only, minus some. The table has roughly 1,100,000 clones, more than 65% seen once; the top ten hold around 1.5%. The sample consisted of memory CD4+ T cells sorted from blood. Subset reported: CD45RA-negative fraction. The source of these receptors is a man aged 18-30 years in good health.

The chain joins TRBV7-2 to TRBJ2-5; TRBD1 is a possible D gene (5 bases). The germline CDR1 and CDR2 sequences are SGHTA and FQGNSA. V was shortened by 5 bases and J by 1 base, with 14 bases between the two germline ends. This CDR3 has 15 amino acids. The chain's CDR3 is CASSPVLRGQETQYF. The CDR3 region has the DNA TGTGCCAGCAGCCCAGTTCTTAGGGGCCAAGAGACCCAGTACTTC.

Comments on this clone: Other nucleotide sequences in the sample specify the same CDR3. This chain uses TRBV19 with TRBJ2-3, with no clear D. Germline V lookup: CDR1 LNHDA, CDR2 SQIVND (reference sequence). The ends were cut back, 5 bases at V and 2 bases at J, with 5 bases in the middle. This CDR3 is 12 amino acids long. The CDR3 here is CASSVSTDTQYF. The CDR3 bases are TGTGCCAGTAGTGTCTCCACAGATACGCAGTATTTT.

J is TRBJ1-3 and V is TRBV6-5, with TRBD1 as a possible D gene (6 bases). CDR3 length: 15 residues. Deletions cut 3 bases from V and 2 bases from J, with 11 bases between. Germline V gene sequence: CDR1 MNHEY, CDR2 SVGAGI. CDR3 coding DNA: TGTGCCAGCAGTTATACGGGGGCCACTGGAAACACCATATATTTT. It translates to CASSYTGATGNTIYF.

J is TRBJ1-6 and V is TRBV11-2, with D unresolved. The CDR3 spans 15 residues. V gave up 3 bases and J gave up 3 bases, with 9 bases separating them. The germline V gene encodes CDR1 SGHAT and CDR2 FQNNGV. The CDR3 sequence: CASSFRLNYNSPLHF. CDR3 sequence (DNA): TGTGCCAGCAGCTTCCGACTGAACTATAATTCACCCCTCCACTTT.

The table lists this clone with many counts. The V and J genes are TRBV6-5 and TRBJ1-6; weak D call: TRBD1 (6 bases). CDR1 is MNHEY and CDR2 is SVGAGI in the germline V gene. Trimming left V 8 bases short and J 7 bases short, with 12 bases between. The CDR3 length is 13 residues. In nucleotides, the CDR3 is TGTGCCAGCTATAAGGGGGACAATTCACCCCTCCACTTT. Translated, it gives CASYKGDNSPLHF.

Concerning this clone: A much larger clonotype is one base distant, so this may be a read error. Other nucleotide sequences in the sample specify the same CDR3. V is TRBV30 and J is TRBJ2-5; D is ambiguous. The germline V gene has CDR1 GTSNPN and CDR2 SVGIG (reference sequence). Trimming removed 0 bases at V and 4 bases at J, with 3 bases between. The CDR3 covers 11 residues. The DNA of the CDR3 is TGTGCCTGGAGTGTAGGAGAGACCCAGTACTTC. Its translation is CAWSVGETQYF.

This clone was observed at least ten times. J is TRBJ1-1 and V is TRBV4-1; 11 bases align to TRBD1. Looked up from germline, CDR1 is MGHRA and CDR2 is YSYEKL. The CDR3 consists of 16 residues. V lost 4 bases, J lost 0 bases, and 4 bases stayed unmatched. CDR3 sequence reads: CASSLGQGVMNTEAFF. CDR3 bases: TGCGCCAGCAGCCTGGGACAGGGGGTAATGAACACTGAAGCTTTCTTT.

The V gene is TRBV7-6, the J gene TRBJ2-1; the D gene is possibly TRBD2 (6 bases). The V gene's germline CDR1 is SGHVS and CDR2 FNYEAQ. V was shortened by 5 bases and J by 5 bases, with 16 bases between the two germline ends. The CDR3 runs to 15 residues. CDR3 residues: CASSTRLGNNNEQFF. The CDR3 nucleotides are TGTGCCAGCAGCACCCGACTAGGGAATAACAATGAGCAGTTCTTC.

J is TRBJ1-3 and V is TRBV18; TRBD1 might be the D (6 bases). Germline V gene data show CDR1 as KGHSH and CDR2 as LQKENI. V dropped 3 bases and J dropped 2 bases, with 14 bases sitting between them. This CDR3 comprises 16 residues. In DNA, the CDR3 is TGTGCCAGCTCACCGGCCCTCACAGGGACTGGAAACACCATATATTTT. This gives the protein CASSPALTGTGNTIYF.

V gene TRBV19 combines with J gene TRBJ2-1, with no clear D. CDR1 and CDR2 (germline): LNHDA, SQIVND (reference sequence). V was trimmed by 2 bases and J by 9 bases, leaving 14 bases between them. This CDR3 is built from 14 residues. The CDR3 coding sequence is TGTGCCAGTAGTATACACTCGCCCACGACTGAGCAGTTCTTC. Translation gives CASSIHSPTTEQFF.

The sample holds one count of this clone. V usage is TRBV19 and J usage is TRBJ2-3, with D perhaps matching TRBD2 (6 bases). With 6 bases removed from V and 2 bases from J, the gap between germline ends came to 18 bases. The CDR3 totals 16 residues. CDR1 is LNHDA, CDR2 SQIVND, per germline (reference sequence). The CDR3, as DNA: TGTGCCAGTAGCTCCCGGCTCAGCGGGTTCACAGATACGCAGTATTTT. Protein: CASSSRLSGFTDTQYF. The whole variable domain, remainder taken from reference TRBV19 and TRBJ2-3, is DGGITQSPKYLFRKEGQNVTLSCEQNLNHDAMYWYRQDPGQGLRLIYYSQIVNDFQKGDIAEGYSVSREKKESFPLTVTSAQKNPTAFYLCASSSRLSGFTDTQYFGPGTRLTVL.

This rearrangement joins TRBV7-9 to TRBJ1-2, with 7 bases lining up with TRBD1. The germline V gene has CDR1 SEHNR and CDR2 FQNEAQ (reference sequence). The CDR3 spans 12 residues. The CDR3 DNA reads as TGTGGGCTTAGACAGGGATACTATGGCTACACCTTC. Translating gives CGLRQGYYGYTF.

This clone is deemed medium-sized. The chain combines TRBV6-6 with TRBJ1-5, with 8 bases aligning to TRBD1. The germline V gene has CDR1 MNHNY and CDR2 SVGAGI (reference sequence). The CDR3 consists of 16 residues. V lost 7 bases to trimming and J lost 2 bases; unmatched junction nucleotides: 10. DNA of the CDR3: TGTGCCAGCAACTCCCGGCAGACAGGGGGCAATCAGCCCCAGCATTTT. It yields the protein CASNSRQTGGNQPQHF.

Details on this clone: This clone may be a read error of a much larger clone one base away. This chain joins TRBV7-8 and TRBJ2-1; 8 bases align to TRBD2. From germline, CDR1 is SGHVS and CDR2 FQNEAQ. The J segment lost 9 bases and the V segment lost 3 bases, leaving 1 base of the junction unmatched. This CDR3 has 12 residues. The DNA for the CDR3 is TGTGCCAGCAGCTTTAGCGGGACTGAGCAGTTCTTC. Its translation: CASSFSGTEQFF.

The chain employs TRBV5-4 and TRBJ2-2, with D perhaps TRBD1 (5 bases). The V end was cut by 2 bases, the J end by 6 bases, with 11 bases between. Germline V CDR1 and CDR2: SGHNT, YYREEE (reference sequence). The CDR3 runs to 14 residues. CDR3 DNA sequence: TGTGCCAGCAGCTTCGACAGCCAGGCCGGGGAGCTGTTTTTT. Its translation is CASSFDSQAGELFF.

The rearrangement links TRBV14 to TRBJ1-1; D uncertain. The CDR3 is 15 amino acids. Germline values: CDR1 SGHDN, CDR2 FVKESK. V lost 4 bases, J lost 1 base, and 13 bases lay in between. The chain's CDR3 is CASSRLGWENTEAFF. CDR3 DNA: TGTGCCAGCAGCCGCCTAGGATGGGAGAACACTGAAGCTTTCTTT.

Comments on this clone: This same CDR3 is encoded by further DNA sequences in the sample. The V call is TRBV7-2, the J call TRBJ2-6; D call uncertain. Germline CDR1 is SGHTA and CDR2 is FQGNSA. CDR3 length equals 15 residues. V dropped 1 base and J dropped 0 bases, with 4 bases sitting between them. The DNA of the CDR3 is TGTGCCAGCAGCTTAGGGGGCTCTGGGGCCAACGTCCTGACTTTC. Its protein product is CASSLGGSGANVLTF.

Notes on this clone: This specimen includes other DNA sequences encoding the same CDR3. The gene calls are TRBV18 and TRBJ1-1; no clear D gene. The CDR3 is 13 amino acids. Germline CDR1 reads KGHSH; CDR2 reads LQKENI. The germline V and J ends were trimmed by 5 bases and 0 bases, with 7 bases remaining between them. CDR3 DNA: TGTGCCAGCTCAGGCGGTTTGAACACTGAAGCTTTCTTT. It yields the protein CASSGGLNTEAFF.

The chain carries TRBV6-6 and TRBJ2-1; D gene ambiguous. The V end was cut by 11 bases, the J end by 5 bases, with 16 bases between. The germline CDR1 and CDR2 sequences are MNHNY and SVGAGI (reference sequence). The CDR3 is 13 amino acids. The CDR3 DNA is TGTGCCGTCACACCAGGATGGAACAATGAGCAGTTCTTC. Amino acid sequence: CAVTPGWNNEQFF.

This chain connects TRBV6-5 to TRBJ2-2; D gene unclear. CDR3 length equals 13 residues. V was pared by 4 bases and J by 5 bases, with 8 bases between. CDR1 and CDR2 from the germline V gene are MNHEY and SVGAGI. The CDR3 nucleotides are TGTGCCAGCAGTTTCTTCAGGACCGGGGAGCTGTTTTTT. This codes for CASSFFRTGELFF.

The V gene is TRBV6-6, the J gene TRBJ2-7; D unclear. This CDR3 is 12 amino acids long. V lost 5 bases and J 6 bases, leaving 11 bases between the germline ends. Germline V lookup: CDR1 MNHNY, CDR2 SVGAGI (reference sequence). CDR3 protein: CASSPSWGEQYF. In DNA, the CDR3 is TGTGCCAGCAGTCCGTCCTGGGGCGAGCAGTACTTC.

V is TRBV7-9 and J is TRBJ2-2; 14 nucleotides match TRBD2. The CDR3 spans 18 residues. V was clipped by 3 bases and J by 0 bases; unmatched bases: 3. Germline V gene data show CDR1 as SEHNR and CDR2 as FQNEAQ (reference sequence). The CDR3 sequence is CASSFGTSGGANTGELFF. Here the CDR3 DNA reads TGTGCCAGCAGCTTCGGGACTAGCGGGGGCGCGAACACCGGGGAGCTGTTTTTT. Combining the CDR3 with reference TRBV7-9 and TRBJ2-2 gives the whole variable domain DTGVSQNPRHKITKRGQNVTFRCDPISEHNRLYWYRQTLGQGPEFLTYFQNEAQLEKSRLLSDRFSAERPKGSFSTLEIQRTEQGDSAMYLCASSFGTSGGANTGELFFGEGSRLTVL.

The chain combines TRBV18 with TRBJ1-2; possibly TRBD1 for D (6 bases). This CDR3 comprises 14 residues. CDR1 is KGHSH and CDR2 is LQKENI in the germline V gene. Deletions cut 2 bases from V and 6 bases from J, with 13 bases between. The DNA for the CDR3 is TGTGCCAGCTCACCAAACCAGGGGAGTGATGGCTACACCTTC. Its protein product is CASSPNQGSDGYTF.

This clone was counted a few times. V and J are TRBV6-1 and TRBJ1-6; D remains ambiguous. This CDR3 has 11 amino acids. V lost 7 bases and J lost 14, with 12 bases in between. In germline, CDR1 is MNHNS, CDR2 SASEGT. CDR3 region: CASILDKTLHF. The CDR3 region has the DNA TGTGCCAGCATACTCGACAAGACCCTCCACTTT.